This TCR beta chain is drawn from a study of T-cell reconstitution after alpha-beta-depleted transplantation in children (dated by TCRdb to 2016 to 2018). Background for the entire study: T-cell immune reconstitution after TCRalphabeta/CD19-depleted allogeneic hematopoietic cell transplantation in children was quantitatively tracked in the study by means of TCR repertoire profiling. General conclusions and limits of the study: In some patients, high TCRbeta diversity at day 60 was attributed to recipient T cells and intrathymic progenitors that had survived conditioning. Hyperexpanded clone frequencies declined over subsequent months; after one year, T-cell counts and TCRbeta diversity were mostly attributed to newly produced T cells. Apparently early alphabetaT-cell count recovery about two months after transplant reportedly relied on only several hundred rapidly expanded clones derived from non-depleted graft cells.

The library came from PCR. Instrument used: Illumina HiSeq 2500. TCR libraries were prepared with molecular barcoding, using unique molecular identifiers to normalize TCRbeta repertoire quantification. TCRdb passed the public sequencing reads through fastp at Q25 and MiXCR, retaining productive beta sequences. Rows merge per CDR3 protein into single entries with the most common DNA and genes. This sample comprises 300,000 to 350,000 distinct CDR3 sequences, around 15% of them detected only once. In total, the top ten clones hold around two fifths of the sample. Reading the germline V gene gives CDR1 SGHRS and CDR2 YFSETQ. Counted from cysteine to phenylalanine, this CDR3 has 18 amino acids. The DNA shown is the 54-base CDR3, in frame from base 1. Trimming leaves V shorter by 0 bases and J shorter by 1 base, with the junction holding 10 bases beyond the gene matches. This specimen's treatment or condition label, per the study, means: allogeneic hematopoietic cell transplantation with graft depleted of TCRalphabeta T cells and CD19 B cells. TCRalphabeta/CD19-depleted allogeneic hematopoietic cell grafts were given to the transplant recipients, all of whom were children.

This clonotype occurred a few times. The clone's antigen remains unknown. No base quality values were provided; no much bigger clone lies one nucleotide off. The origin of this receptor is a male patient between 2 and 10 years old who had a stem cell transplant for acute lymphoblastic leukemia, so the T cells may come from the graft donor. Here the sequenced sample was PBMCs, mostly from graft donor cells, taken 360 days after TCRalphabeta/CD19-depleted stem cell transplant. The chain is made from TRBV5-1 and TRBJ1-3; 7 bases in between match TRBD1. The CDR3 region has the sequence CASSLGPTGAPSGNTIYF. The DNA is as follows: TGCGCCAGCAGCTTGGGACCCACAGGGGCGCCATCTGGAAACACCATATATTTT.